The entry below gives a single T cell receptor (beta chain) sequence along with its context. Its specificity is not known. V was clipped by 0 bases and J by 4 bases, with 13 bases between them. Looked up from germline, CDR1 is SGHDT and CDR2 is YYEEEE. This CDR3 region has 15 residues. Combining a sample-barcoded 5' primer with a J-beta primer mix, a second PCR ran for about 7 to 12 cycles. TCRdb itself ran the 5' RACE reads through MiXCR, one entry per CDR3 protein. The sample lists about 1.6 million distinct CDR3 sequences; 34% were seen once. The data were obtained in a study of blood T cells in healthy people across ages. Study results and caveats: It was held that the diversity estimates obtained from one million T cells were underestimates. The study found more naive CD4+ cells and higher diversity in long-lived than aged donors.

The sequence was collected from a woman in her thirties in good health. V gene TRBV5-6 combines with J gene TRBJ2-5; tentative D call: TRBD1 (5 bases). The sequenced sample consisted of blood. CDR3 DNA: TGTGCCAGCAGCTTGGATCCAGGGTCACGAGAGACCCAGTACTTC. This sequence encodes CASSLDPGSRETQYF. The complete variable domain, with remaining parts taken from reference TRBV5-6 and TRBJ2-5, reads DAGVTQSPTHLIKTRGQQVTLRCSPKSGHDTVSWYQQALGQGPQFIFQYYEEEERQRGNFPDRFSGHQFPNYSSELNVNALLLGDSALYLCASSLDPGSRETQYFGPGTRLLVL.